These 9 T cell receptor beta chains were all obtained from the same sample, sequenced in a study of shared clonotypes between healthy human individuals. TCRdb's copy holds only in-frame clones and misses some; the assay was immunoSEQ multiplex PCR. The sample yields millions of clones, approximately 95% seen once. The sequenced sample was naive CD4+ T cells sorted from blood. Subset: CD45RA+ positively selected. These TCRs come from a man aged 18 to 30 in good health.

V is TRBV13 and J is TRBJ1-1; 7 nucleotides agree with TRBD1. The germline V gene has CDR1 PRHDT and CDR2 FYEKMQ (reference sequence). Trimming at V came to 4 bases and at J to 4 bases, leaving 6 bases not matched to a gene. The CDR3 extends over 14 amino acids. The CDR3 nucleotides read TGTGCCAGCAGCTACCTATACAGGGGCACTGAAGCTTTCTTT. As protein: CASSYLYRGTEAFF.

The CDR3 DNA is TGCGCCAGCAGCGGGACAGGGGATAATTCACCCCTCCACTTT. It codes for CASSGTGDNSPLHF. V usage is TRBV5-1 and J usage is TRBJ1-6; TRBD1 matches at 10 bases. V trimming: 4 bases; J trimming: 5 bases; junction bases outside the gene matches: 0. CDR1 SGHRS and CDR2 YFSETQ come from the germline V gene. The CDR3 spans 14 residues.

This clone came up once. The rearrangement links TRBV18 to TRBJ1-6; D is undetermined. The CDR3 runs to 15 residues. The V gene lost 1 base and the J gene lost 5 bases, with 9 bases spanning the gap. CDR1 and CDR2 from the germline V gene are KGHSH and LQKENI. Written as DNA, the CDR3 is TGTGCCAGCTCACCACAGGGTACGGATAATTCACCCCTCCACTTT. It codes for CASSPQGTDNSPLHF. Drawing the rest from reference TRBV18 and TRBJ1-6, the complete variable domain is NAGVMQNPRHLVRRRGQEARLRCSPMKGHSHVYWYRQLPEEGLKFMVYLQKENIIDESGMPKERFSAEFPKEGPSILRIQQVVRGDSAAYFCASSPQGTDNSPLHFGNGTRLTVT.

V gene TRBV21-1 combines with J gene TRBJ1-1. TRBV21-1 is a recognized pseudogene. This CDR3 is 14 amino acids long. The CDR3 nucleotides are TGTGCCGGGAGGGATGACAGGGTGAACACTGAAGCTTTCTTT. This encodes CAGRDDRVNTEAFF.

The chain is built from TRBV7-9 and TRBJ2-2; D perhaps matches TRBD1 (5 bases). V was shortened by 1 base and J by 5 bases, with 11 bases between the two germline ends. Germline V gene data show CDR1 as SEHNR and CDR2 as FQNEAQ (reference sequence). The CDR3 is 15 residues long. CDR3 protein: CASSLVSRVTGELFF. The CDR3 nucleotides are TGTGCCAGCAGCTTAGTATCCAGGGTAACCGGGGAGCTGTTTTTT.

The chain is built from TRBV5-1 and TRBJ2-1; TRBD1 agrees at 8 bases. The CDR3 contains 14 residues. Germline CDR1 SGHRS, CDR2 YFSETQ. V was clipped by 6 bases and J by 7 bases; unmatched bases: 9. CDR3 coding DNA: TGCGCCAGCAATCCCGGGACAGGCGCAAATGAGCAGTTCTTC. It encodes CASNPGTGANEQFF.

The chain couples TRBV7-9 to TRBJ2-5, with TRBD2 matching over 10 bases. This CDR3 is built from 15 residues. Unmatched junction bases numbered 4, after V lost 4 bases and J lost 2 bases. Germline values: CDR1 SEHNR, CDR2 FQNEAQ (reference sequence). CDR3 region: CASSWEGLAQETQYF. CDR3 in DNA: TGTGCCAGCAGCTGGGAGGGACTAGCGCAAGAGACCCAGTACTTC.

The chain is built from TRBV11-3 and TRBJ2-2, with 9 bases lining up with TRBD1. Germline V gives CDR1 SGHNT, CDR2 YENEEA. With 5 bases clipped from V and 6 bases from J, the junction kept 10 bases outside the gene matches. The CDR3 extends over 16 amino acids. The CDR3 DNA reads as TGTGCCAGCAGCGCCCAGGGACAGGGCGAAGCCGGGGAGCTGTTTTTT. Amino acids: CASSAQGQGEAGELFF.

The CDR3: CASTRGSDRTYEQYF. Here the CDR3 DNA reads TGTGCCAGCACCCGAGGGAGTGATCGCACCTACGAGCAGTACTTC. The chain is built from TRBV6-6 and TRBJ2-7; tentative D call: TRBD2 (5 bases). The CDR3 sequence is 15 residues long. Germline V gene sequence: CDR1 MNHNY, CDR2 SVGAGI (reference sequence). V lost 7 bases, J lost 2 bases, and 18 bases lay in between.